Described below is a single T cell receptor (beta chain) sequence and its context. The data derive from a study of shared clonotypes between healthy human individuals. Study overall: CD8 memory received one plate per donor, CD8 naive two, CD4 memory three and CD4 naive three.

The data were produced by immunoSEQ multiplex PCR, yet TCRdb's version contains in-frame clones alone and is incomplete. Among a few million clones listed, about 90% were seen once. CDR1 and CDR2 from the germline V gene are GTSNPN and SVGIG (reference sequence). The ends were cut back, 0 bases at V and 12 bases at J, with 12 bases in the middle. The CDR3 covers 11 residues. Sequencing was performed on naive CD4+ T cells from PBMCs. As to subset: CD45RA+ positively selected. This receptor was identified in a man younger than 35 in good health. Some clones in this sample may be carry-over from other donors' samples. V gene TRBV30 combines with J gene TRBJ2-7; TRBD1 or TRBD2 may be the D gene (5 bases each). CDR3 coding DNA: TGTGCCTGGAGTGTAAGGGACCTCCTGTACTTC. This codes for CAWSVRDLLYF.